This T cell receptor beta chain was recorded in a study of blood T cell repertoires in COVID-19. Study information: Spain, Italy and the United States supplied samples that represented acute and convalescent COVID-19. The cDNA or gDNA used as material had been derived from T cells, B-cell-depleted T cells, or PBMCs.

Repertoires were generated with immunoSEQ multiplex PCR, while TCRdb's copy carries only in-frame clones and drops some. The sample has some 200,000 clones; approximately 84% are singletons. V was shortened by 3 bases and J by 5 bases, with 8 bases between the two germline ends. This CDR3 has 13 residues. In germline, CDR1 is MDHEN, CDR2 SYDVKM. The receptor was isolated from a human donor with acute or convalescent COVID-19. The donor label of this sample is uncertain. The sequencing sample was made of peripheral blood. The rearrangement links TRBV28 to TRBJ1-5; D gene ambiguous. CDR3 DNA sequence: TGTGCCAGCAGTTTCCCCCCAGATCAGCCCCAGCATTTT. Its protein product is CASSFPPDQPQHF.